This T cell receptor beta chain was recorded in a study of blood T cell repertoires in COVID-19. Study details: Some COVID-19 samples were acute and others convalescent; all came from the United States, Italy and Spain.

Profiling relied on immunoSEQ multiplex PCR, and the TCRdb table lists in-frame clones only, not all of them. The sample comprises hundreds of thousands of clones, about 90% of which are singletons, and around 3% rests with the top ten. Germline CDR1 MNHEY, CDR2 SMNVEV (reference sequence). V lost 6 bases to trimming and J lost 0 bases, with 8 bases between them. This CDR3 is built from 13 residues. The chain carries TRBV27 and TRBJ1-1; D uncertain. This TCR derives from a woman aged 25-40 years with COVID-19, enrolled during active disease. The sample consisted of peripheral blood. The CDR3 coding sequence is TGTGCCAGCAGCCACCGGGTGAACACTGAAGCTTTCTTT. Translated, it gives CASSHRVNTEAFF.